The clone carrying this T cell receptor (beta chain) came up many times. This entry is derived from a study of regulatory T cells in long-lasting Graves disease. Germline V gene data show CDR1 as SNHLY and CDR2 as FYNNEI. The CDR3 length is 13 residues. Trimming pared 4 bases from V and 0 bases from J, leaving 6 bases between. Library construction for TCR beta used iRepertoire HTBI primers and Arm-PCR of CDR3 regions. Using its own MiXCR run on the multiplex PCR reads, TCRdb lists one record per CDR3 protein. The table lists 300,000 to 350,000 distinct CDR3 sequences, less than 20% of them singletons. The sample's time point: persistent/refractory GD, antithyroid drugs over 5 years with positive TRAb. PBMC-derived RNA was used for the TCR library.

This specimen consisted of peripheral blood mononuclear cells (PBMCs), obtained when the disease was refractory, from a patient treated with antithyroid drugs. This clonotype originated in a female donor with Graves disease. The chain links TRBV2 to TRBJ2-5, with D hard to call. The CDR3 is CASSADHQETQYF. The CDR3 bases are TGTGCCAGCAGTGCAGACCACCAAGAGACCCAGTACTTC.